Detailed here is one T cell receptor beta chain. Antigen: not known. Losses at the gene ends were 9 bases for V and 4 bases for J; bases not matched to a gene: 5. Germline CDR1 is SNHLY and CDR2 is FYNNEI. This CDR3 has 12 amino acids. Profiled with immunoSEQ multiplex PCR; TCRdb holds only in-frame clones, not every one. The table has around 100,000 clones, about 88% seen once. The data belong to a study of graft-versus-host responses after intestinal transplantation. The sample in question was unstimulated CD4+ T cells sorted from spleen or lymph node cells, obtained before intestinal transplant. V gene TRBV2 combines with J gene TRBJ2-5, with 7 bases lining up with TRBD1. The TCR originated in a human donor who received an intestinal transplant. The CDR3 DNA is TGTGCCAGAGGGGGACAGTTAGAGACCCAGTACTTC. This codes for CARGGQLETQYF.